This TCR beta chain was sequenced in a study of patients and donors after allogeneic stem cell transplantation. Each CDR3 protein gets one entry after TCRdb re-called the RT-PCR reads with MiXCR. The sample includes some 880,000 distinct CDR3 sequences, about a sixth seen only once; the top ten take around 6%. In this sample, this clonotype turned up many times. The V end lost 0 bases, the J end lost 6 bases, and 11 bases lay between the germline ends. The germline gives CDR1 DFQATT, CDR2 SNEGSKA (reference sequence). This CDR3 spans 13 amino acids. The V gene is TRBV20-1, the J gene TRBJ1-1; D ambiguous. This TCR derives from a human donor who was either an allogeneic HSCT recipient or a stem cell or donor lymphocyte infusion donor (not recorded which). It is not recorded whose cells these are; they may come from a transplant donor. The specimen sequenced was blood, either unsorted or a sorted T cell fraction (not recorded which). CDR3 in DNA: TGCAGTGCTAGAGAAGCAGGAAGGGCTGAAGCTTTCTTT. Its protein product is CSAREAGRAEAFF.